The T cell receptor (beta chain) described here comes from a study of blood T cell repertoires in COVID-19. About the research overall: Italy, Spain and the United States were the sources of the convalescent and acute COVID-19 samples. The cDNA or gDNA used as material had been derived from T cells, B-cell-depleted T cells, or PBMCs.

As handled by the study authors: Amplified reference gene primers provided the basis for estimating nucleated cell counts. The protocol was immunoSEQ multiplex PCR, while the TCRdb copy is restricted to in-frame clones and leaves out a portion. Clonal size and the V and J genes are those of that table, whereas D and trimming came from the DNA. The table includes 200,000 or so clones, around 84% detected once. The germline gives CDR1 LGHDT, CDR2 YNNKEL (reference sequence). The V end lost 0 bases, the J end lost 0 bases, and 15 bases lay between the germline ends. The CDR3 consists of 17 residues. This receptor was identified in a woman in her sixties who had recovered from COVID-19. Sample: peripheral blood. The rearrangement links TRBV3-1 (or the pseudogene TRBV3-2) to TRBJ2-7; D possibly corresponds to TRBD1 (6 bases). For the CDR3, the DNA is TGTGCCAGCAGCCAAGAACCCAGGGGACGCAGCTCCTACGAGCAGTACTTC. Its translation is CASSQEPRGRSSYEQYF.